This entry lists 2 T cell receptor beta chains sequenced from one sample in a study of identical twins. TCRdb re-called the 5' RACE reads with MiXCR, one entry per CDR3 protein. The table includes approximately 550,000 distinct CDR3 sequences, around 24% detected once. This sample also belongs to another study, concerning yellow fever vaccine responses in identical twins.

What was sequenced was CD4+ T cells sorted from blood. The receptors here all came from a woman younger than 30 in good health.

The chain combines TRBV20-1 with TRBJ1-5; 7 nucleotides match TRBD1. In germline, CDR1 is DFQATT, CDR2 SNEGSKA (reference sequence). The CDR3 spans 16 residues. J lost 1 base, V lost 4 bases, and 10 bases had no gene match. The DNA of the CDR3 is TGCAGTGCTACCTCCGCAGGGGGGTTCAGCAATCAGCCCCAGCATTTT. Translation gives CSATSAGGFSNQPQHF.

This clonotype was seen a few times. The CDR3: CASRRDPRSYEQYV. The CDR3 DNA follows: TGTGCCAGCAGGCGAGACCCGAGGTCCTACGAGCAGTACGTC. The chain links TRBV6-1 to TRBJ2-7; the D is unclear. The CDR3 sequence is 14 residues long. Trimming pared 6 bases from V and 1 base from J, leaving 13 bases between. Germline V gene data show CDR1 as MNHNS and CDR2 as SASEGT.